Here is one T cell receptor (beta chain) with its context. Its antigen target is currently unknown. No per-base quality is available; no much larger clone lies one base away. Participants in the prospective study were aged roughly 18 to 100 years, lived in under 30 United States geographic areas, and enrolled through a virtual design. To assign participants to cohorts, the prospective study relied on clinical history that participants themselves reported in a screening survey and a study questionnaire. Recovered participants in ImmuneRACE Cohort 3 were defined as having two consecutive negative NP/OP PCR tests, clearance from a healthcare professional, or resolution of symptoms. Each participant in the prospective study had whole blood, serum and a nasopharyngeal or oropharyngeal swab collected by mobile phlebotomists. Over a 2-month period, participants in the prospective study had the option of providing additional blood draws and questionnaires. Blood samples from the prospective study were shipped frozen or at room temperature prior to DNA extraction.

V lost 1 base and J lost 11 bases, and the count of bases not matched to a germline gene is 7. The germline V gene yields SGHTA for CDR1 and FQGTGA for CDR2. From the cysteine up to the phenylalanine, the CDR3 has a length of 13 residues. Only CDR3 DNA is held: 39 bases, read in frame from base 1. The immunoSEQ Assay, a bias-controlled multiplex PCR, was used to amplify TCRbeta CDR3 regions from genomic DNA. On the study's bioinformatics: The number of nucleated cells in each sample was estimated by amplification of reference gene primers within the assay. To quantify the absolute abundance of each unique TCRbeta CDR3 rearrangement, sequence reads were collapsed and filtered. For each sample, productive Simpson clonality was calculated as the square root of Simpson's diversity index over productive rearrangements. Here the immuneACCESS table is served through TCRdb, limited to in-frame sequences with V and J called. Missing clones are a known gap in these copies; in checked studies unresolved V genes cover under half, and the rest lacks a known reason. D and trimming come from the DNA, and the V and J calls and clone size come from that table. Counted in this sample were over 200,000 clones; less than 85% of them appeared once. Clones ranked in the top ten supply roughly 1.8% of the sample.

The data stem from a study of blood T cell repertoires in COVID-19 (TCRdb year 2020). A note on the overall study: Samples covering the acute and convalescent phases of COVID-19 were provided by collaborators in the United States, Italy and Spain. Samples were obtained from the ongoing ImmuneRACE study (first 160 participants) and from 1,254 subjects provided by 6 global collaborators. The sample metadata nearly always contained a de-identified subject ID, COVID-19 status, age in years and sex. The repertoires were made available in a free public database intended to serve as a resource for research on the immune response to SARS-CoV-2. Deeply sampled blood TCRbeta repertoires from subjects exposed to, actively infected with, or recovered from COVID-19 were included in the dataset. The prospective study material was composed of cDNA or gDNA derived from T cells, B-cell-depleted T cells, or PBMCs. Where available, HLA class I and class II types were taken from metadata supplied by the sample provider and were not determined by assay-based typing. Results the study describes overall, beyond this receptor: The quantity of clinical and demographic metadata differed by source and by participant and was supplied without curation.

The chain uses TRBV7-3 and TRBJ1-1, with 7 junctional bases fitting TRBD1. This clonotype was sampled from a man aged 55 to 69 who had recovered from COVID-19. Sequences were obtained from PBMCs or T cells enriched from blood (not recorded which). The nucleotide sequence reads as follows: TGTGCCAGCAGCTTAATAGGGGGCGATCCGGCTTTCTTT. Its coded protein is CASSLIGGDPAFF. The full variable domain, with segments outside the CDR3 supplied by the reference TRBV7-3 and TRBJ1-1 proteins, appears as GAGVSQTPSNKVTEKGKYVELRCDPISGHTALYWYRQSLGQGPEFLIYFQGTGAADDSGLPNDRFFAVRPEGSVSTLKIQRTERGDSAVYLCASSLIGGDPAFFGQGTRLTVV.